One and the same sample provided the 25 T cell receptor beta chains below, sequenced in a study of T cell repertoires in cytomegalovirus infection. No antigen has been assigned to these receptors. MiXCR, applied by TCRdb to the reads, yields one record per CDR3 protein. This table holds about 110,000 distinct CDR3 sequences, approximately 45% found once. The material was CD8+ T cells from cultured PBMCs, obtained from culture after CMV antigen stimulation. All receptors derive from a human donor in good health (CMV status not recorded). Some clones in this sample may be carry-over from other donors' samples.

The chain carries TRBV20-1 and TRBJ2-1; 9 bases agree with TRBD2. This CDR3 spans 15 amino acids. V gave up 0 bases and J gave up 8 bases; unmatched junction bases: 8. Germline V gene sequence: CDR1 DFQATT, CDR2 SNEGSKA (reference sequence). In DNA form, the CDR3 reads TGCAGTGCTAGAGATATGCTAGCGGGGATCCATGAGCAGTTCTTC. Its translation is CSARDMLAGIHEQFF.

This clonotype turned up a few times. The chain recombines TRBV6-5 with TRBJ1-3; no definite D call. V lost 6 bases and J lost 4, with 10 bases in between. This CDR3 region has 13 residues. The germline gives CDR1 MNHEY, CDR2 SVGAGI. Here the CDR3 DNA reads TGTGCCAGCAGGCTTCGGTTAGGAAACACCATATATTTT. Protein product: CASRLRLGNTIYF.

The chain employs TRBV27 and TRBJ2-7; 12 bases are a match to TRBD2. V trimming: 4 bases; J trimming: 3 bases; junction bases outside the gene matches: 4. Germline V gives CDR1 MNHEY, CDR2 SMNVEV (reference sequence). CDR3 length: 15 residues. Written as DNA, the CDR3 is TGTGCCAGCAGTTCACTAGCGGGGGGAGACTACGAGCAGTACTTC. It yields the protein CASSSLAGGDYEQYF.

V gene TRBV11-3 combines with J gene TRBJ2-1, with TRBD2 identical over 9 bases. Germline lookup yields CDR1 SGHNT and CDR2 YENEEA. V shed 0 bases, J shed 5 bases, and the junction held 11 bases outside the gene matches. CDR3 size: 18 residues. The CDR3 bases are TGTGCCAGCAGCTTAGAAGGTACAGCGGGGGGCCCGGACAATGAGCAGTTCTTC. Translation: CASSLEGTAGGPDNEQFF.

J is TRBJ2-7 and V is TRBV7-6, with D perhaps TRBD2 (6 bases). The germline V gene has CDR1 SGHVS and CDR2 FNYEAQ. There are 15 residues in the CDR3. V was pared by 5 bases and J by 3 bases, with 17 bases between. CDR3 amino acids: CASSPLPGVDYEQYF. The CDR3 DNA follows: TGTGCCAGCAGCCCCCTTCCGGGAGTGGACTACGAGCAGTACTTC. Drawing the rest from reference TRBV7-6 and TRBJ2-7, the complete variable domain is GAGVSQSPRYKVTKRGQDVALRCDPISGHVSLYWYRQALGQGPEFLTYFNYEAQQDKSGLPNDRFSAERPEGSISTLTIQRTEQRDSAMYRCASSPLPGVDYEQYFGPGTRLTVT.

As for this clonotype: One base away lies a much larger clone, so this may be a sequencing read error. The J gene is TRBJ2-7, the V gene TRBV5-6, with 9 nucleotides matching TRBD1. The CDR3 runs to 15 residues. Germline-derived CDR1 and CDR2 are SGHDT and YYEEEE. CDR3 amino acids: CACSGTGTGYYEQYF. CDR3 in DNA: TGTGCCTGCAGCGGGACCGGGACAGGGTATTACGAGCAGTACTTC. Combining the CDR3 with reference TRBV5-6 and TRBJ2-7 gives the whole variable domain DAGVTQSPTHLIKTRGQQVTLRCSPKSGHDTVSWYQQALGQGPQFIFQYYEEEERQRGNFPDRFSGHQFPNYSSELNVNALLLGDSALYLCACSGTGTGYYEQYFGPGTRLTVT.

This clonotype was seen repeatedly, ten times or more. The CDR3 sequence is CASSWTGLNNSPLHF. CDR3 nucleotide sequence: TGCGCCAGCAGCTGGACGGGACTGAATAATTCACCCCTCCACTTT. The chain joins TRBV5-1 to TRBJ1-6; a weak D match, TRBD1 (5 bases). CDR3 length: 15 amino acids. Germline CDR1 and CDR2: SGHRS and YFSETQ. Trimming cost V 3 bases and J 5 bases, with 12 bases left between them.

This chain uses TRBV7-2 with TRBJ2-1, with 7 positions matching TRBD2. Germline-derived CDR1 and CDR2 are SGHTA and FQGNSA. The trim removed 4 bases at V and 4 bases at J, leaving 7 bases unmatched. The CDR3 extends over 15 amino acids. In DNA, the CDR3 is TGTGCCAGCAGCTCTGGGGGGGGGGTTTACAATGAGCAGTTCTTC. Amino acid sequence: CASSSGGGVYNEQFF.

This clonotype has just a few counts. The chain joins TRBV6-2 or TRBV6-3 to TRBJ1-1; 7 bases fit TRBD1. Germline V gene lookup returns CDR1 MNHEY and CDR2 SVGEGT. V shed 2 bases, J shed 0 bases, and the junction held 6 bases outside the gene matches. The CDR3 length is 16 residues. The CDR3 here is CASSYIQGEVNTEAFF. The CDR3 DNA sequence: TGTGCCAGCAGTTACATTCAGGGGGAGGTGAACACTGAAGCTTTCTTT.

This clonotype came up many times. The V call is TRBV12-3 or TRBV12-4, the J call TRBJ1-3; D not certain. The length of the CDR3 is 14 residues. Trimming cost V 3 bases and J 0 bases, with 6 bases left between them. CDR3 in DNA: TGTGCCAGCAGTTTTCTAGGCTCTGGAAACACCATATATTTT. As protein: CASSFLGSGNTIYF.

This clonotype has just a few counts. The genes are TRBV12-3 or TRBV12-4 and TRBJ2-1; tentative D call: TRBD2 (5 bases). The ends were cut back, 2 bases at V and 2 bases at J, with 13 bases in the middle. The CDR3 extends over 16 amino acids. The CDR3: CASSLIMSGAYNEQFF. As DNA, the CDR3 is TGTGCCAGCAGTTTAATTATGAGCGGCGCCTACAATGAGCAGTTCTTC.

A remark on this clonotype: One junction end disagrees with the germline gene, perhaps due to a read error. The V gene is TRBV19, the J gene TRBJ1-5; D unresolved. The CDR3 totals 16 residues. Per germline, CDR1 LNHDA and CDR2 SQIVND (reference sequence). The CDR3 sequence is CVSSPQAPYSNQPQHF. DNA for the CDR3: TGTGTCAGTAGTCCTCAGGCACCTTATAGCAATCAGCCCCAGCATTTT.

The chain combines TRBV29-1 with TRBJ1-2; no definite D call. The CDR3 has 14 amino acids. CDR1 and CDR2 from the germline V gene are SQVTM and ANQGSEA. V lost 5 bases and J lost 6, with 19 bases in between. In DNA, the CDR3 is TGCAGCGTTTCCTATCTTGGAGGGCGCGATGGCTACACCTTC. It encodes CSVSYLGGRDGYTF.

V usage is TRBV7-3 and J usage is TRBJ2-1; D gene ambiguous. Germline V gene lookup returns CDR1 SGHTA and CDR2 FQGTGA. Trimming pared 4 bases from V and 5 bases from J, leaving 18 bases between. The CDR3 runs to 16 residues. CDR3 sequence: CASSSYSTSKNNEQFF. The CDR3 DNA reads as TGTGCCAGCAGCTCTTACTCAACCTCTAAGAACAATGAGCAGTTCTTC.

The CDR3: CASSLIPLDGYTF. CDR3 in DNA: TGTGCCAGCAGTTTAATCCCTCTCGATGGCTACACCTTC. The gene calls are TRBV12-3 or TRBV12-4 and TRBJ1-2; D gene ambiguous. The CDR3 sequence is 13 residues long. With 2 bases removed from V and 6 bases from J, the gap between germline ends came to 10 bases.

J is TRBJ2-1 and V is TRBV12-3 or TRBV12-4; the D is unclear. CDR3 size: 12 residues. Trimming removed 10 bases at V and 3 bases at J, with 10 bases between. CDR3 sequence: CATLGIYNEQFF. The CDR3 nucleotides are TGTGCCACCCTGGGCATCTACAATGAGCAGTTCTTC.

There are a few counts of this clonotype. The chain has TRBV7-3 and TRBJ2-1, with a weak D call TRBD2 (6 bases). Germline V lookup: CDR1 SGHTA, CDR2 FQGTGA. The CDR3 is 15 residues long. The V gene lost 5 bases and the J gene lost 0 bases, with 11 bases spanning the gap. The CDR3: CASSLSGGSYNEQFF. The CDR3 DNA is TGTGCCAGCAGCCTTAGCGGAGGCTCCTACAATGAGCAGTTCTTC.

This clonotype appeared a few times. The J gene is TRBJ1-2, the V gene TRBV7-6; D not resolved. The CDR3 runs to 12 residues. Germline loops: CDR1 SGHVS, CDR2 FNYEAQ. V was cut by 4 bases and J by 6 bases, with 9 bases left in between. The CDR3 bases are TGTGCCAGCAGCTACGACTCGGATGGCTACACCTTC. Protein product: CASSYDSDGYTF. Combining the CDR3 with reference TRBV7-6 and TRBJ1-2 gives the whole variable domain GAGVSQSPRYKVTKRGQDVALRCDPISGHVSLYWYRQALGQGPEFLTYFNYEAQQDKSGLPNDRFSAERPEGSISTLTIQRTEQRDSAMYRCASSYDSDGYTFGSGTRLTVV.

The CDR3 region has the DNA TGTGCCAGCATCCTTAGCGGGGGCACAGATACGCAGTATTTT. Translating gives CASILSGGTDTQYF. The V gene is TRBV3-1, the J gene TRBJ2-3, with 8 bases that match TRBD2. This CDR3 is built from 14 residues. The V gene's germline CDR1 is LGHDT and CDR2 YNNKEL (reference sequence). The ends lost 7 bases at V and 1 base at J; junction bases unmatched: 4.

The chain combines TRBV7-9 with TRBJ2-3; weak D call: TRBD1 (6 bases). In germline, CDR1 is SEHNR, CDR2 FQNEAQ (reference sequence). Trimming stripped 5 bases from V and 0 bases from J, with 9 bases between. This CDR3 region has 14 residues. CDR3 sequence: CASSHRDSTDTQYF. The CDR3 DNA is TGTGCCAGCAGCCACAGGGATAGCACAGATACGCAGTATTTT.

This clonotype was detected only once. This chain uses TRBV7-4 with TRBJ2-7; unclear D gene. The CDR3 consists of 15 residues. CDR1 SGHVT and CDR2 SQSDAQ come from the germline V gene. V lost 6 bases, J lost 5 bases, and 20 bases lay in between. The DNA for the CDR3 is TGTGCCAGCAGTACGGGCCTCTTAAACCCCCACGAGCAGTACTTC. Its translation is CASSTGLLNPHEQYF.

The J gene is TRBJ2-2, the V gene TRBV7-9; D ambiguous. The ends were cut back, 6 bases at V and 0 bases at J, with 14 bases in the middle. This CDR3 contains 16 residues. Germline V gives CDR1 SEHNR, CDR2 FQNEAQ (reference sequence). The DNA for the CDR3 is TGTGCCAGCAGGGGCTACAACAGTGCGAACACCGGGGAGCTGTTTTTT. This encodes CASRGYNSANTGELFF. Full variable domain (outside the CDR3, taken from reference TRBV7-9 and TRBJ2-2): DTGVSQNPRHKITKRGQNVTFRCDPISEHNRLYWYRQTLGQGPEFLTYFQNEAQLEKSRLLSDRFSAERPKGSFSTLEIQRTEQGDSAMYLCASRGYNSANTGELFFGEGSRLTVL.

The chain combines TRBV7-8 with TRBJ2-7; D may be TRBD1 (6 bases). Between the trimmed V and J ends, which lost 0 bases and 7 bases, there was a span of 10 bases. The V gene's germline CDR1 is SGHVS and CDR2 FQNEAQ. CDR3 size: 13 residues. The CDR3 DNA reads as TGTGCCAGCAGCTTAGCCCAGGGGTGGGAGCAGTACTTC. This codes for CASSLAQGWEQYF.

This clonotype was observed a few times. The genes are TRBV7-9 and TRBJ2-1, with TRBD1 matching 10 bases. The ends lost 6 bases at V and 5 bases at J; junction bases unmatched: 10. Per the germline V gene, CDR1 is SEHNR and CDR2 is FQNEAQ (reference sequence). This CDR3 is built from 16 residues. The CDR3 DNA reads TGTGCCAGCAGTTTGTTGGGACAGGGGCGAGACAATGAGCAGTTCTTC. Encoded protein: CASSLLGQGRDNEQFF.

This clonotype has more than one count but fewer than ten. The genes are TRBV19 and TRBJ2-1; 14 bases are a match to TRBD2. Germline CDR1 LNHDA, CDR2 SQIVND (reference sequence). There are 19 residues in the CDR3. J was trimmed by 0 bases and V by 5 bases; bases with no gene match: 9. This chain's CDR3 is CASSLTGTSGGSSYNEQFF. In DNA, the CDR3 is TGTGCCAGTAGTCTCACCGGGACTAGCGGGGGTAGCTCCTACAATGAGCAGTTCTTC.